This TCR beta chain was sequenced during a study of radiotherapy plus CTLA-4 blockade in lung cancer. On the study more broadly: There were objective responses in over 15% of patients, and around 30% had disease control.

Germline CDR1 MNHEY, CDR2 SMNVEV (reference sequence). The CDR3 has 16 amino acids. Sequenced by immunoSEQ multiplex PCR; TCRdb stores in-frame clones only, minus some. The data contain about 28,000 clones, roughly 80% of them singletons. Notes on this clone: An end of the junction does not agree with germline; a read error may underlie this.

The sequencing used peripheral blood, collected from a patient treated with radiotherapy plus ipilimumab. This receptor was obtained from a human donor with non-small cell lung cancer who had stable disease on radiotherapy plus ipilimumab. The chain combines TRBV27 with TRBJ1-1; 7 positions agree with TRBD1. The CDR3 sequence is CASSLLGTAMNTEAFF. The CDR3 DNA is TGTGCCAGCTCTCTTCTAGGGACAGCAATGAACACTGAAGCTTTCTTC.